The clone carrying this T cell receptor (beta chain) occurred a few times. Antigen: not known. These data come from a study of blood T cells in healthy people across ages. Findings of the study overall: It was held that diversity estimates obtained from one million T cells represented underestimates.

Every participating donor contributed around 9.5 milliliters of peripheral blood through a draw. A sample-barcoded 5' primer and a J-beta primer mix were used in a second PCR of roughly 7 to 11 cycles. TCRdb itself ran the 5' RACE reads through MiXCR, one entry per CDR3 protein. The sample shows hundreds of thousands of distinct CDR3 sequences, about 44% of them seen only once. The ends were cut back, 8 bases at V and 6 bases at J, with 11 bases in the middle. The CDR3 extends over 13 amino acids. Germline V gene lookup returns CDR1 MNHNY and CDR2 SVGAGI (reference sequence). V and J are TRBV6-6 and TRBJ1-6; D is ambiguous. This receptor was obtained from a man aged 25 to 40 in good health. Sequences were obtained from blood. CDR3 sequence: CASEGSSNSPLHF. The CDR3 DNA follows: TGTGCCAGCGAAGGATCTAGTAATTCACCCCTCCACTTT.